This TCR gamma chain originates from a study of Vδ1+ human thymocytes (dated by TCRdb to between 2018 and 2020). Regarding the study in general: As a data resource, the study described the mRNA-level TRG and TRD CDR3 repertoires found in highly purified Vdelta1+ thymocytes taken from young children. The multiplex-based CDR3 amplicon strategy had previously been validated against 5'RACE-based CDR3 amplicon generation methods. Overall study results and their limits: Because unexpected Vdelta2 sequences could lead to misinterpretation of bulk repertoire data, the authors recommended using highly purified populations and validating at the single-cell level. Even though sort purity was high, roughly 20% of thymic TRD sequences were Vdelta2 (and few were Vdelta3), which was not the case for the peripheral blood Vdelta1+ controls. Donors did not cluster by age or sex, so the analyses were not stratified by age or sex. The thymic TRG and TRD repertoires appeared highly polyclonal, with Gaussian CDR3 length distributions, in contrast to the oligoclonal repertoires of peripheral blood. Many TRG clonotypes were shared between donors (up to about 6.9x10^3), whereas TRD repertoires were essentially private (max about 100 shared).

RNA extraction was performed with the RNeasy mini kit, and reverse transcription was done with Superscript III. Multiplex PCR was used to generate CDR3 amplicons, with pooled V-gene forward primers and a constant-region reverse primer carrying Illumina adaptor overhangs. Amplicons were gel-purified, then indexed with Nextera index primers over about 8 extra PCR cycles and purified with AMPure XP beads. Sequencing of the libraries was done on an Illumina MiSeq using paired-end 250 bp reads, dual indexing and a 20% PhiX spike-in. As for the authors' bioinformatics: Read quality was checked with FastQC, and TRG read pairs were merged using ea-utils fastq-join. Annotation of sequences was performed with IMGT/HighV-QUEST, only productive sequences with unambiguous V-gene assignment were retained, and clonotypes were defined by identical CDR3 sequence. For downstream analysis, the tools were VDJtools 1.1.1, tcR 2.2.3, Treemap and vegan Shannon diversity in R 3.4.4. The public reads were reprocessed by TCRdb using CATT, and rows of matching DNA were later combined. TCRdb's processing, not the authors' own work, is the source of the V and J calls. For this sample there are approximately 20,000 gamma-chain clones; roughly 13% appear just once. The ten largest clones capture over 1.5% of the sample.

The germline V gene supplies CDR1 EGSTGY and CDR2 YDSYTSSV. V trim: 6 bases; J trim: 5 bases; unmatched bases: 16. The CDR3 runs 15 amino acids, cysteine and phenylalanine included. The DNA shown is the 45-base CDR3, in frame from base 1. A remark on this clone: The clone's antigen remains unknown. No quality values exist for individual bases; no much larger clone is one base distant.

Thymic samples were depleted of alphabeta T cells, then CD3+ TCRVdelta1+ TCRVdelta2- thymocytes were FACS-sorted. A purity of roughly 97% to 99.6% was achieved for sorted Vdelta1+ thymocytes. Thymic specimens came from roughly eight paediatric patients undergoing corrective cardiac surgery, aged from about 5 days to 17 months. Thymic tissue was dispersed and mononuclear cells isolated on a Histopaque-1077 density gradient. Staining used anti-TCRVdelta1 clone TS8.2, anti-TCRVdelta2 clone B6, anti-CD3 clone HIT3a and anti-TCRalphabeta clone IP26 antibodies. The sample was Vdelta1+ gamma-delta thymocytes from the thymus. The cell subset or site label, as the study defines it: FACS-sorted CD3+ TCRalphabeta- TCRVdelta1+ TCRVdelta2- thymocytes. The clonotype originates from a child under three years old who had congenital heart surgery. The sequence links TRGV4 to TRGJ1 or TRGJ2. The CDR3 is CATWNSLDGDYKKLF. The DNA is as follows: TGTGCCACCTGGAATTCCCTTGATGGAGATTATAAGAAACTCTTT.